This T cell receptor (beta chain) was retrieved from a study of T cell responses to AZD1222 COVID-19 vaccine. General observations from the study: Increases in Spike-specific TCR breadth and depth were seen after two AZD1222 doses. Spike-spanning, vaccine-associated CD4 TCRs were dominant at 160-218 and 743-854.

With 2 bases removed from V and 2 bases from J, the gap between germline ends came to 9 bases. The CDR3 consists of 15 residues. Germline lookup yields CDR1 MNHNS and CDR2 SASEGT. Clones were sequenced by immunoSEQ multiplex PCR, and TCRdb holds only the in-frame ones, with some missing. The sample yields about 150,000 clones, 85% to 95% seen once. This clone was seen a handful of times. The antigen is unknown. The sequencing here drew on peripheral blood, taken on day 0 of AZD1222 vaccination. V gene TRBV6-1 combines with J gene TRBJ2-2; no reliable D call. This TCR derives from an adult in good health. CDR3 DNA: TGTGCCAGCAGTGAACAGCGTAGAAACACCGGGGAGCTGTTTTTT. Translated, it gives CASSEQRRNTGELFF.